This T cell receptor (beta chain) was profiled in a study of OX40 agonist ivuxolimab in advanced cancers. About the study: Having had anti-PD-1, anti-PD-L1 or anti-CTLA-4 therapy before was allowed, and roughly 40% had some.

The data were produced by immunoSEQ multiplex PCR, yet TCRdb's version contains in-frame clones alone and is incomplete. The table includes 11,000 to 15,000 clones, 75% to 85% detected once. Study-wide results and caveats: CD4+ T cells averaged fewer expanded clones than CD8+ T cells. By week 6 at 0.1 to 3.0 mg/kg, blood CD4+ and CD8+ T cells had expanded clonally.

The CDR3 spans 16 residues. Looked up from germline, CDR1 is MDHEN and CDR2 is SYDVKM. V lost 6 bases, J lost 2 bases, and 18 bases lay in between. With regard to this clone: The antigen is not known.

The chain couples TRBV28 to TRBJ2-3; a weak D match, TRBD1 (7 bases). The source of this sequence is an adult with an advanced solid tumor such as melanoma, head and neck, liver or kidney cancer. The material sequenced was CD4+ or CD8+ T cells sorted from blood, taken in a trial of the OX40 agonist ivuxolimab. CDR3 sequence (DNA): TGTGCCAGCAGCCTCTGGGCGGGACAGAACACAGATACGCAGTATTTT. Its translation is CASSLWAGQNTDTQYF. Full variable domain (rest looked up from reference TRBV28 and TRBJ2-3): DVKVTQSSRYLVKRTGEKVFLECVQDMDHENMFWYRQDPGLGLRLIYFSYDVKMKEKGDIPEGYSVSREKKERFSLILESASTNQTSMYLCASSLWAGQNTDTQYFGPGTRLTVL.